These 32 T cell receptor beta chains were sequenced from one sample in a study of blood T cell repertoires in COVID-19 (dated by TCRdb to 2018 to 2020). The library was made by the immunoSEQ multiplex PCR assay. What TCRdb holds here is the immuneACCESS table cut down to in-frame rearrangements. Part of the clones is not present; checked against another copy, under half of the missing clones reflect an unresolved V gene, and the others are unexplained. For this sample there are around 130,000 clones; around 89% appear just once. Less than 20% of the sample goes to the ten largest clones. The specimen sequenced was peripheral blood. The receptors derive from a man aged 45-65 years with active or convalescent COVID-19.

The chain employs TRBV5-8 and TRBJ1-5; D perhaps matches TRBD1 (6 bases). Per the germline V gene, CDR1 is SGHTS and CDR2 is YDEGEE. Trimming removed 7 bases from V and 1 base from J, with 15 bases in between. The CDR3 runs to 15 residues. The CDR3 DNA reads as TGTGCCAGCCGGGTTCGGGGGGCAAGCAATCAGCCCCAGCATTTT. Amino acids: CASRVRGASNQPQHF.

By sample fraction, this clone is large. V and J are TRBV4-1 and TRBJ1-2; possible D gene TRBD1, 6 bases. V lost 0 bases to trimming and J lost 3 bases, with 11 bases between them. The CDR3 runs 15 residues. The germline gives CDR1 MGHRA, CDR2 YSYEKL. The CDR3 region is CASSQDRGSHYGYTF. For the CDR3, the DNA is TGCGCCAGCAGCCAAGATAGGGGGTCCCACTATGGCTACACCTTC.

The V call is TRBV5-1, the J call TRBJ2-3, with D perhaps TRBD1 (6 bases). V lost 0 bases and J 0 bases, leaving 8 bases between the germline ends. This CDR3 is built from 15 residues. The germline gives CDR1 SGHRS, CDR2 YFSETQ. In DNA, the CDR3 is TGCGCCAGCAGCTTGGACAGGGCTAGCACAGATACGCAGTATTTT. Translated, it gives CASSLDRASTDTQYF.

The gene calls are TRBV28 and TRBJ2-5, with unresolved D. CDR1 and CDR2 from the germline V gene are MDHEN and SYDVKM. The CDR3 contains 15 residues. V dropped 3 bases and J dropped 2 bases, with 13 bases sitting between them. The DNA of the CDR3 is TGTGCCAGCAGTTTCCGCCGGTCGGGTCAAGAGACCCAGTACTTC. It yields the protein CASSFRRSGQETQYF.

The rearrangement links TRBV30 to TRBJ2-4; the match to TRBD1 covers 12 bases. Losses at the gene ends were 3 bases for V and 2 bases for J; bases not matched to a gene: 2. This CDR3 is 15 amino acids long. Germline loops: CDR1 GTSNPN, CDR2 SVGIG (reference sequence). The CDR3 region is CAWSRDRGPKNIQYF. DNA for the CDR3: TGTGCCTGGAGCCGGGACAGGGGGCCCAAAAACATTCAGTACTTC.

This clone was found once. The J gene is TRBJ2-3, the V gene TRBV28, with a weak D call TRBD1 (7 bases). The CDR3 has 17 amino acids. Per the germline V gene, CDR1 is MDHEN and CDR2 is SYDVKM. V was clipped by 2 bases and J by 3 bases, with 18 bases between them. CDR3 in DNA: TGTGCCAGCAGTTTACGGGCAGGGGGGCTTGGAACAGATACGCAGTATTTT. Its protein product is CASSLRAGGLGTDTQYF.

The rearrangement links TRBV19 to TRBJ2-7; the match to TRBD1 covers 7 bases. The V segment lost 10 bases and the J segment 0 bases; nucleotides outside the gene matches: 9. Germline CDR1 and CDR2: LNHDA and SQIVND (reference sequence). The CDR3 contains 14 residues. The CDR3 DNA is TGTGCCACTAAGACAGGGCCGGCCTCCTACGAGCAGTACTTC. Its translation: CATKTGPASYEQYF.

Only one count was recorded for this clone. The rearrangement links TRBV3-1 (or the pseudogene TRBV3-2) to TRBJ2-1; a possible D gene is TRBD1 (6 bases). The CDR3 is 15 amino acids. Germline CDR1 LGHDT, CDR2 YNNKEL (reference sequence). With 2 bases removed from V and 2 bases from J, the gap between germline ends came to 10 bases. This CDR3 reads CASSQSTGPYNEQFF. CDR3 in DNA: TGTGCCAGCAGCCAATCAACAGGGCCCTACAATGAGCAGTTCTTC.

The chain is built from TRBV7-2 and TRBJ2-5; 9 bases agree with TRBD1. Trimming at V came to 5 bases and at J to 5 bases, leaving 6 bases not matched to a gene. The CDR3 extends over 14 amino acids. CDR1 is SGHTA, CDR2 FQGNSA, per germline. The CDR3 is CASSGTGGAETQYF. The CDR3 bases are TGTGCCAGCAGCGGAACAGGGGGCGCGGAGACCCAGTACTTC.

The V call is TRBV6-2 or TRBV6-3, the J call TRBJ2-5; no clear D gene. Germline V gene data show CDR1 as MNHEY and CDR2 as SVGEGT. With 5 bases removed from V and 2 bases from J, the gap between germline ends came to 15 bases. CDR3 length: 15 amino acids. The DNA for the CDR3 is TGTGCCAGCAGTGTCAAAACTATAACACAAGAGACCCAGTACTTC. Translated, it gives CASSVKTITQETQYF.

The chain carries TRBV18 and TRBJ1-2; TRBD1 agrees at 10 bases. After removal of 1 base from V and 8 bases from J, the junction contained 4 bases not matched to a gene. There are 14 residues in the CDR3. The germline CDR1 and CDR2 sequences are KGHSH and LQKENI. CDR3 sequence (DNA): TGTGCCAGCTCACCACGACAGGGGGCTGAGGGCTACACCTTC. This gives the protein CASSPRQGAEGYTF.

In DNA form, the CDR3 reads TGTGCCAGCAGCGTAGAGGGACTAGCGGGAGAGGGACAAGAGACCCAGTACTTC. Encoded protein: CASSVEGLAGEGQETQYF. The rearrangement joins TRBV9 to TRBJ2-5; 14 nucleotides line up with TRBD2. Per germline, CDR1 SGDLS and CDR2 YYNGEE. The CDR3 length is 18 residues. The V segment lost 0 bases and the J segment 2 bases; nucleotides outside the gene matches: 6.

The chain employs TRBV2 and TRBJ2-7, with a possible D match to TRBD1 (6 bases). Trimming took off 2 bases at V and 9 bases at J, with 23 bases between the two ends. The V gene's germline CDR1 is SNHLY and CDR2 FYNNEI. The CDR3 contains 16 residues. This CDR3 reads CASSETGPGPQGSQYF. In nucleotides, the CDR3 is TGTGCCAGCAGTGAAACGGGGCCAGGTCCACAGGGTTCGCAGTACTTC.

The rearrangement joins TRBV7-9 to TRBJ2-7; 7 nucleotides agree with TRBD1. Germline V CDR1 and CDR2: SEHNR, FQNEAQ (reference sequence). Losses at the gene ends were 3 bases for V and 7 bases for J; bases not matched to a gene: 15. There are 16 residues in the CDR3. The CDR3 sequence is CASSFSYNRGVREQYF. DNA for the CDR3: TGTGCCAGCAGCTTCTCGTATAACAGGGGAGTGAGAGAGCAGTACTTC.

The V gene is TRBV24-1, the J gene TRBJ1-5, with 10 bases lining up with TRBD1. This CDR3 is 13 amino acids long. Per germline, CDR1 KGHDR and CDR2 SFDVKD. V was clipped by 7 bases and J by 5 bases; unmatched bases: 1. The CDR3 coding sequence is TGTGCCACCAGAGGGACAGGGGATCAGCCCCAGCATTTT. As protein: CATRGTGDQPQHF.

The chain couples TRBV5-1 to TRBJ2-5, with D perhaps matching TRBD2 (7 bases). The CDR3 runs 15 residues. Between the trimmed V and J ends, which lost 2 bases and 5 bases, there was a span of 16 bases. Germline CDR1 is SGHRS and CDR2 is YFSETQ. The CDR3 DNA follows: TGCGCCAGCAGCTTAATTTCGGGGGGCGGGGAGACCCAGTACTTC. Protein: CASSLISGGGETQYF. Complete variable domain (other parts from reference TRBV5-1 and TRBJ2-5): KAGVTQTPRYLIKTRGQQVTLSCSPISGHRSVSWYQQTPGQGLQFLFEYFSETQRNKGNFPGRFSGRQFSNSRSEMNVSTLELGDSALYLCASSLISGGGETQYFGPGTRLLVL.

This clone was detected only once. This chain connects TRBV24-1 to TRBJ2-6; 7 nucleotides agree with TRBD1. Germline V gene sequence: CDR1 KGHDR, CDR2 SFDVKD. V lost 4 bases to trimming and J lost 2 bases; unmatched junction nucleotides: 7. This CDR3 has 17 amino acids. CDR3: CATSDRTTGAGANVLTF. DNA of the CDR3: TGTGCCACCAGTGACCGTACTACAGGGGCTGGGGCCAACGTCCTGACTTTC.

This clone has more than one count but fewer than ten. V gene TRBV7-9 combines with J gene TRBJ1-1, with D uncertain. Germline CDR1 SEHNR, CDR2 FQNEAQ (reference sequence). V was trimmed by 5 bases and J by 1 base, leaving 17 bases between them. CDR3 size: 16 residues. CDR3 nucleotides: TGTGCCAGCAGCCGTAGCACGGCCCTAGGGAACACTGAAGCTTTCTTT. Translation gives CASSRSTALGNTEAFF.

The chain has TRBV5-1 and TRBJ2-1, with D possibly being TRBD2 (6 bases). V gave up 0 bases and J gave up 6 bases, with 7 bases separating them. The CDR3 contains 13 residues. Per the germline V gene, CDR1 is SGHRS and CDR2 is YFSETQ. Here the CDR3 reads CASSLVGGNEQFF. As DNA, the CDR3 is TGCGCCAGCAGCTTGGTCGGGGGCAATGAGCAGTTCTTC.

The chain joins TRBV18 to TRBJ1-1; 8 nucleotides agree with TRBD1. J was trimmed by 4 bases and V by 3 bases; bases with no gene match: 7. Germline values: CDR1 KGHSH, CDR2 LQKENI. The CDR3 totals 15 residues. CDR3 loop: CASSPMGQDSTEAFF. The CDR3 DNA reads TGTGCCAGCTCACCCATGGGACAGGATTCCACTGAAGCTTTCTTT. Filled out from reference TRBV18 and TRBJ1-1, the complete variable domain reads NAGVMQNPRHLVRRRGQEARLRCSPMKGHSHVYWYRQLPEEGLKFMVYLQKENIIDESGMPKERFSAEFPKEGPSILRIQQVVRGDSAAYFCASSPMGQDSTEAFFGQGTRLTVV.

Here the CDR3 reads CASSESRGLGEAFF. The CDR3 DNA is TGCGCCAGCAGTGAGTCAAGGGGGCTTGGTGAAGCTTTCTTT. The rearrangement links TRBV10-1 to TRBJ1-1, with 7 positions matching TRBD1. V lost 0 bases, J lost 7 bases, and 5 bases stayed unmatched. This CDR3 spans 14 amino acids. Germline loops: CDR1 WNHNN, CDR2 SYGVQD (reference sequence).

The chain carries TRBV18 and TRBJ2-7; D remains ambiguous. The V end lost 5 bases, the J end lost 3 bases, and 8 bases lay between the germline ends. The CDR3 is 12 amino acids. Germline lookup yields CDR1 KGHSH and CDR2 LQKENI. CDR3 amino acids: CASSTPNYEQYF. The CDR3 DNA is TGTGCCAGCTCAACTCCCAACTACGAGCAGTACTTC.

CDR3 in amino acids: CASSLGLARNTIYF. The CDR3 region has the DNA TGTGCCAGCAGTCTGGGCCTGGCGAGAAACACCATATATTTT. This chain joins TRBV6-5 and TRBJ1-3; D not certain. Trimming cost V 5 bases and J 5 bases, with 13 bases left between them. The CDR3 totals 14 residues. CDR1 MNHEY and CDR2 SVGAGI come from the germline V gene.

The chain has TRBV11-3 and TRBJ2-1; 7 nucleotides line up with TRBD1. Unmatched junction bases numbered 11, after V lost 4 bases and J lost 8 bases. The CDR3 extends over 15 amino acids. Germline assignment: CDR1 SGHNT and CDR2 YENEEA. This chain's CDR3 is CASSSEGAPNDEQFF. DNA of the CDR3: TGTGCCAGCAGCTCTGAGGGGGCCCCCAACGATGAGCAGTTCTTC. The variable domain in full, with the rest retrieved from reference TRBV11-3 and TRBJ2-1, is EAGVVQSPRYKIIEKKQPVAFWCNPISGHNTLYWYLQNLGQGPELLIRYENEEAVDDSQLPKDRFSAERLKGVDSTLKIQPAELGDSAVYLCASSSEGAPNDEQFFGPGTRLTVL.

V and J are TRBV28 and TRBJ1-3; no definite D call. Germline CDR1 is MDHEN and CDR2 is SYDVKM. V lost 3 bases to trimming and J lost 0 bases, with 3 bases between them. This CDR3 has 13 amino acids. CDR3 amino acids: CASSFRSGNTIYF. The DNA for the CDR3 is TGTGCCAGCAGTTTCCGCTCTGGAAACACCATATATTTT.

Only one count was recorded for this clone. The V gene is TRBV5-1, the J gene TRBJ2-1; 7 positions agree with TRBD1. V was clipped by 4 bases and J by 10 bases; unmatched bases: 11. The CDR3 extends over 14 amino acids. Per the germline V gene, CDR1 is SGHRS and CDR2 is YFSETQ. Here the CDR3 DNA reads TGCGCCAGCAGCCTAACACAGGGGCCTGGGGAGCAGTTCTTC. Protein sequence: CASSLTQGPGEQFF.

The chain uses TRBV3-1 (or the pseudogene TRBV3-2) and TRBJ2-3; 13 nucleotides align to TRBD2. Germline loops: CDR1 LGHDT, CDR2 YNNKEL (reference sequence). Losses at the gene ends were 0 bases for V and 7 bases for J; bases not matched to a gene: 7. This CDR3 has 17 residues. This CDR3 is CASSQEFPGLAGNTQYF. The CDR3 coding sequence is TGTGCCAGCAGCCAAGAATTTCCGGGACTAGCGGGAAATACGCAGTATTTT.

The chain links TRBV4-1 to TRBJ1-5, with TRBD1 identical over 8 bases. The CDR3 has 21 amino acids. After removal of 0 bases from V and 5 bases from J, the junction contained 21 bases not matched to a gene. From germline, CDR1 is MGHRA and CDR2 YSYEKL. As DNA, the CDR3 is TGCGCCAGCAGCCAAGATCTCCCCCGACCGGGACAGGCGCCTCCCCATCAGCCCCAGCATTTT. Residues: CASSQDLPRPGQAPPHQPQHF.

The chain carries TRBV28 and TRBJ2-6; 8 nucleotides line up with TRBD1. CDR1 is MDHEN, CDR2 SYDVKM, per germline. The CDR3 is 19 residues long. J gave up 0 bases and V 3 bases, and 10 bases lay outside the gene matches. CDR3 region: CASSFSQGQAYSGANVLTF. DNA of the CDR3: TGTGCCAGCAGTTTTTCCCAGGGACAGGCCTACTCTGGGGCCAACGTCCTGACTTTC.

This chain connects TRBV18 to TRBJ2-7, with D tentatively TRBD2 (6 bases). The germline V and J ends were trimmed by 2 bases and 5 bases, with 10 bases remaining between them. In germline, CDR1 is KGHSH, CDR2 LQKENI. The CDR3 loop spans 13 amino acids. The chain's CDR3 is CASSPGAGHEQYF. For the CDR3, the DNA is TGTGCCAGCTCACCAGGCGCGGGACACGAGCAGTACTTC.

The gene calls are TRBV4-3 and TRBJ1-2, with a weak D call TRBD1 (6 bases). The germline V gene has CDR1 LGHNA and CDR2 YSLEER. Trimming removed 1 base from V and 5 bases from J, with 14 bases in between. The CDR3 is 15 amino acids. Written as DNA, the CDR3 is TGCGCCAGCAGCCAAGCGAACAGGGCTCGGTATGGCTACACCTTC. Translating it yields CASSQANRARYGYTF.

The rearrangement links TRBV14 to TRBJ1-2; D unclear. The germline V gene has CDR1 SGHDN and CDR2 FVKESK. The CDR3 runs to 16 residues. V gave up 1 base and J gave up 3 bases, with 15 bases separating them. The chain's CDR3 is CASSQGLIDGDYGYTF. The CDR3 DNA follows: TGTGCCAGCAGCCAAGGTTTAATCGACGGGGACTATGGCTACACCTTC.